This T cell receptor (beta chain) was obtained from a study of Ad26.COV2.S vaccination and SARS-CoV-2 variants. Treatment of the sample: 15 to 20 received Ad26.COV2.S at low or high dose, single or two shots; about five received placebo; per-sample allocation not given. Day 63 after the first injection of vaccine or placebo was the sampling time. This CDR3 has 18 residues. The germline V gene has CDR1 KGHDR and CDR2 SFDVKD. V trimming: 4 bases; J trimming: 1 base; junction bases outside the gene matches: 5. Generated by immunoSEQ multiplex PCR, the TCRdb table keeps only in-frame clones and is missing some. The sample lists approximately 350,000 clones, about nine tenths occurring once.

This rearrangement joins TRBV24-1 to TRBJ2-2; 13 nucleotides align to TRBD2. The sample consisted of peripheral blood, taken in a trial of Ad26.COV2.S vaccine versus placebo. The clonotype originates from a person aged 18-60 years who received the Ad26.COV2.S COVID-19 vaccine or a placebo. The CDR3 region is CATSDGTSGAMNTGELFF. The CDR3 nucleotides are TGTGCCACCAGTGACGGGACTAGCGGGGCGATGAACACCGGGGAGCTGTTTTTT.